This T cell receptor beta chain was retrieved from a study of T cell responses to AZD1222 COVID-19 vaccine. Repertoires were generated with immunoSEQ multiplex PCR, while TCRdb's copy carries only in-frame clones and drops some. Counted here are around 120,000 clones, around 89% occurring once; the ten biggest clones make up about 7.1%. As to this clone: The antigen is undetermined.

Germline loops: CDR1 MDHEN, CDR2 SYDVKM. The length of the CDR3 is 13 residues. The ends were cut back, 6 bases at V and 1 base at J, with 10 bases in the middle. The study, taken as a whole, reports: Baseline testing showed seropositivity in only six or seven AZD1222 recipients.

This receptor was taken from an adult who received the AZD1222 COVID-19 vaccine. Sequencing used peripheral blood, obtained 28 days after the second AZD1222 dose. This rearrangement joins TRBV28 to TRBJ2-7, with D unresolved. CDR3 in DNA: TGTGCCAGCAGGCCATTTCAGTCCTACGAGCAGTACTTC. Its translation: CASRPFQSYEQYF.